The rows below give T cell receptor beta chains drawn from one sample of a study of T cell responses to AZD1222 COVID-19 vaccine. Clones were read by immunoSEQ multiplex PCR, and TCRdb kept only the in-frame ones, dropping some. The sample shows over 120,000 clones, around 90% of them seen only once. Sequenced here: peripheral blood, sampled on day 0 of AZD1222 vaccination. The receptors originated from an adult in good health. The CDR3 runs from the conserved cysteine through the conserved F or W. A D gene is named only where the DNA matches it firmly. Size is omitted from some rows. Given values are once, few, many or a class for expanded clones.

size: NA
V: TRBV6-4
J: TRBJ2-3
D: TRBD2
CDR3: CASSDRAGVTDTQYF
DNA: TGTGCCAGCAGTGACAGGGCGGGGGTCACAGATACGCAGTATTTT

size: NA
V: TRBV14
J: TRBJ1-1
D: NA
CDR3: CASSEGYYGGRAFF
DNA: TGTGCCAGCAGCGAAGGGTATTATGGGGGGCGAGCTTTCTTT

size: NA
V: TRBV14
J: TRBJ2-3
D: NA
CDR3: CASSQDEQSADTQYF
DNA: TGTGCCAGCAGCCAAGATGAACAGTCAGCGGATACGCAGTATTTT

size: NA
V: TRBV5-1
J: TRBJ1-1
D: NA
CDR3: CASSSGTGLNTEAFF
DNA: TGCGCCAGCAGCTCCGGAACAGGGTTGAACACTGAAGCTTTCTTT

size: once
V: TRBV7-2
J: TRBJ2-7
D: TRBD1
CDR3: CASRWDRDISYEQYF
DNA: TGTGCCAGCAGATGGGACAGGGATATCTCCTACGAGCAGTACTTC

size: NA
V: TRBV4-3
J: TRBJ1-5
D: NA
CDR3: CASSQDLGGAPNQPQHF
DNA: TGCGCCAGCAGCCAAGATCTTGGAGGGGCCCCCAATCAGCCCCAGCATTTT

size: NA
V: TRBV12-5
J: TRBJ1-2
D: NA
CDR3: CASGITYSSQGFGYGYTF
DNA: TGTGCTAGTGGTATCACCTACTCATCGCAGGGTTTTGGCTATGGCTACACCTTC

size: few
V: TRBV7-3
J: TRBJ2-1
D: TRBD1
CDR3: CASSLTGPTGAGNEQFF
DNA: TGTGCCAGCAGCTTAACGGGACCGACAGGGGCAGGTAATGAGCAGTTCTTC

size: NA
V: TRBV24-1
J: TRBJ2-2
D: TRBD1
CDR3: CATSDLTGGTGELFF
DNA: TGTGCCACCAGTGATTTGACAGGGGGGACCGGGGAGCTGTTTTTT

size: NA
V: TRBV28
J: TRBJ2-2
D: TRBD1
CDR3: CASSLGTGDTGELFF
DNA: TGTGCCAGCAGTTTGGGGACAGGGGACACCGGGGAGCTGTTTTTT

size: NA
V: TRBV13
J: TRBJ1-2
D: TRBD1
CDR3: CASSRDRDYGYTF
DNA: TGTGCCAGCAGTCGTGACAGGGACTATGGCTACACCTTC

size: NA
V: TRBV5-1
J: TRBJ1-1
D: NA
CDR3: CASSFEENTEAFF
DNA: TGCGCCAGCAGCTTCGAGGAGAACACTGAAGCTTTCTTT

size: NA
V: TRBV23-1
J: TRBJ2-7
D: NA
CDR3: CASSRGRNYEQYF
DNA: TGCGCCAGCAGTCGGGGCAGAAACTACGAGCAGTACTTC

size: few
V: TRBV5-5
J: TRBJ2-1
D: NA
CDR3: CASSLSLSSYNEQFF
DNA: TGTGCCAGCAGCTTGTCATTAAGCTCCTACAATGAGCAGTTCTTC

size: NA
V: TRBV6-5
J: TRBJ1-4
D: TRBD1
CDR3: CASRTGGAEEKLFF
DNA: TGTGCCAGCAGGACAGGGGGCGCTGAGGAAAAACTGTTTTTT

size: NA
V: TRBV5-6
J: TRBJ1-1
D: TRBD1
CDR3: CASSSDRENTEAFF
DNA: TGTGCCAGCAGTTCGGACAGGGAGAACACTGAAGCTTTCTTT

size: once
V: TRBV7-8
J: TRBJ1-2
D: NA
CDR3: CASSQIPPRAAYGYTF
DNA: TGTGCCAGCAGCCAAATCCCCCCCAGGGCTGCCTATGGCTACACCTTC

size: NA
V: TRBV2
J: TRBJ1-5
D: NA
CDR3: CASTGGRTSNQPQHF
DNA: TGTGCCAGCACTGGAGGGCGTACTAGCAATCAGCCCCAGCATTTT

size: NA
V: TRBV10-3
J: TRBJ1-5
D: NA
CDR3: CAISTTGYSNQPQHF
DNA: TGTGCCATCAGCACAACAGGGTACAGCAATCAGCCCCAGCATTTT

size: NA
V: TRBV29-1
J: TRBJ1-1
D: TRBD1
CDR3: CSVETGQGETEAFF
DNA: TGCAGCGTTGAGACGGGACAGGGGGAAACTGAAGCTTTCTTT